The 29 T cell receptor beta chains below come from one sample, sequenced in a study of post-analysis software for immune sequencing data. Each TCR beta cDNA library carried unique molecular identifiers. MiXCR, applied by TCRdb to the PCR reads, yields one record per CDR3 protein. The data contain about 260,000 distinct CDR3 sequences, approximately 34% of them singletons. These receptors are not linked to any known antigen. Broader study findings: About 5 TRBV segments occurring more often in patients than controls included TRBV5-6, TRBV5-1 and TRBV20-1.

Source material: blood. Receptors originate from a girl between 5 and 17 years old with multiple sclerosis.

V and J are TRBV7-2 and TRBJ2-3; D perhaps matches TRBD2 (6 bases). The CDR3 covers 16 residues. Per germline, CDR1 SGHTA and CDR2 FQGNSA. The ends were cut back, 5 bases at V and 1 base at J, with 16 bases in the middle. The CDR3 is CASSLRLGSGTDTQYF. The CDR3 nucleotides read TGTGCCAGCAGCCTCCGACTAGGCTCGGGCACAGATACGCAGTATTTT. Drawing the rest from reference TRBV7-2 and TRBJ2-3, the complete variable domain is GAGVSQSPSNKVTEKGKDVELRCDPISGHTALYWYRQSLGQGLEFLIYFQGNSAPDKSGLPSDRFSAERTGGSVSTLTIQRTQQEDSAVYLCASSLRLGSGTDTQYFGPGTRLTVL.

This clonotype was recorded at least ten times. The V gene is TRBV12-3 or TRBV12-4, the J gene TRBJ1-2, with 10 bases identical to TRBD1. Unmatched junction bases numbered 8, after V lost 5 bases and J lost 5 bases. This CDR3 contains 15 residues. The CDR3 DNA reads TGTGCCAGCAGTGCCCGAGACAGGGGGCAATATGGCTACACCTTC. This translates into CASSARDRGQYGYTF.

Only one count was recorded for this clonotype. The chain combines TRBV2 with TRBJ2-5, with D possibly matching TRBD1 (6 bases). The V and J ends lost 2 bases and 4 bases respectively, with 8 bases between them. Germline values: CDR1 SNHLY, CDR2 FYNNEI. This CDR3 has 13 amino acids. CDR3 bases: TGTGCCAGCAGTGAAACAGGGTTAGAGACCCAGTACTTC. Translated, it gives CASSETGLETQYF.

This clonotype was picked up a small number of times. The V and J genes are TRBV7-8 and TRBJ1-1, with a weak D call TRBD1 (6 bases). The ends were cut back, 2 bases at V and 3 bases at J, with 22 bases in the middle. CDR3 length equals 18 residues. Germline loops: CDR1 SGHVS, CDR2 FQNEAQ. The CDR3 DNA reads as TGTGCCAGCAGCTTAAGTTCTGACAGGAGGTTTGGGGACACTGAAGCTTTCTTT. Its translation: CASSLSSDRRFGDTEAFF.

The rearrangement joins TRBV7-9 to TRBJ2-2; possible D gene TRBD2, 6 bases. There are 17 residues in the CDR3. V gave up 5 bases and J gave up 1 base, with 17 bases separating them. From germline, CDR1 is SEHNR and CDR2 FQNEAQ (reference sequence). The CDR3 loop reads CASSGVGTGENTGELFF. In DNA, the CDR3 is TGTGCCAGCAGCGGGGTCGGGACGGGAGAGAACACCGGGGAGCTGTTTTTT. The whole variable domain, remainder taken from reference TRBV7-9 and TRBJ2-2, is DTGVSQNPRHKITKRGQNVTFRCDPISEHNRLYWYRQTLGQGPEFLTYFQNEAQLEKSRLLSDRFSAERPKGSFSTLEIQRTEQGDSAMYLCASSGVGTGENTGELFFGEGSRLTVL.

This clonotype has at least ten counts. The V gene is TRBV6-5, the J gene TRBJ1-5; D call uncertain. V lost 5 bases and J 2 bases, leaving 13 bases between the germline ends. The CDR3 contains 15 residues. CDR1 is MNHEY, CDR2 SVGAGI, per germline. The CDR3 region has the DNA TGTGCCAGCAGTCGGCTCGGGGATGGCAATCAGCCCCAGCATTTT. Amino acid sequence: CASSRLGDGNQPQHF.

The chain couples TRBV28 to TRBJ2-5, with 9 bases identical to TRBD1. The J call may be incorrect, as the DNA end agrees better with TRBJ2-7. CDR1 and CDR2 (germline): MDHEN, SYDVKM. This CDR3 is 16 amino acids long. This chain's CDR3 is CASSAFGDREDYEQYF. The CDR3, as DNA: TGTGCCAGCAGTGCCTTTGGGGACAGGGAGGACTACGAGCAGTACTTC.

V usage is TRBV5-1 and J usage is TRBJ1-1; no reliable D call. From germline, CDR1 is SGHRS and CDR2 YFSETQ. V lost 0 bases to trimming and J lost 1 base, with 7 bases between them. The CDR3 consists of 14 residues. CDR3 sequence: CASSLDTANTEAFF. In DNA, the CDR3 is TGCGCCAGCAGCTTGGATACTGCGAACACTGAAGCTTTCTTT.

The CDR3 DNA reads as TGCAGCGTGAGCGGAGAGGGTTACGAGCAGTACTTC. Its translation: CSVSGEGYEQYF. The V call is TRBV29-1, the J call TRBJ2-1; possibly TRBD2 for D (5 bases). The J call may be faulty, since TRBJ2-7 better matches the DNA end. The CDR3 has 12 amino acids. Germline values: CDR1 SQVTM, CDR2 ANQGSEA.

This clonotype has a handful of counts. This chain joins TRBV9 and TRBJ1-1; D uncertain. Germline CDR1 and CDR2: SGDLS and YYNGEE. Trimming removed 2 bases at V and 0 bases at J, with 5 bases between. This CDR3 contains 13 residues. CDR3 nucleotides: TGTGCCAGCAGCGTCCAGGTGAACACTGAAGCTTTCTTT. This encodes CASSVQVNTEAFF.

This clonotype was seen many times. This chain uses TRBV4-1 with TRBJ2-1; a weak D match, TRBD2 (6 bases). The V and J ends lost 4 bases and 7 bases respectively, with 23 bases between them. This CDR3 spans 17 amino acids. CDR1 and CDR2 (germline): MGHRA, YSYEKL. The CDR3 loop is CASSPIPTSLSGNEQFF. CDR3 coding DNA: TGCGCCAGCAGCCCAATACCTACTAGCCTCTCCGGTAATGAGCAGTTCTTC.

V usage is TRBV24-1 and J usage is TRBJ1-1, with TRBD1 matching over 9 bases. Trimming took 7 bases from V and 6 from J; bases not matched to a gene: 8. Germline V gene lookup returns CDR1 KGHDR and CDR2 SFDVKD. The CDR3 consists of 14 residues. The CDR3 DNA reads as TGTGCCACCAGGGAGTCGGGACAGGGCCCTGAAGCTTTCTTT. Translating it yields CATRESGQGPEAFF.

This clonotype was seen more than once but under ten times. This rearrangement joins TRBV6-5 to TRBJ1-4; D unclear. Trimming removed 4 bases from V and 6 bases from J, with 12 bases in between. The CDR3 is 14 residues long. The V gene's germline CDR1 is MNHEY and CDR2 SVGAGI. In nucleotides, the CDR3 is TGTGCCAGCAGTTCCCGACTAGGAGATGAAAAACTGTTTTTT. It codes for CASSSRLGDEKLFF.

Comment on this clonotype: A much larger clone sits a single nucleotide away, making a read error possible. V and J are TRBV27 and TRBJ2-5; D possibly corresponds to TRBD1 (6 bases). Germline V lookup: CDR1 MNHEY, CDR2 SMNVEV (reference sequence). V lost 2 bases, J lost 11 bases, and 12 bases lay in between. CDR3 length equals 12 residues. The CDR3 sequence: CASSLQGGEQYF. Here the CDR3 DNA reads TGTGCCAGCAGTTTACAAGGGGGTGAGCAGTACTTC.

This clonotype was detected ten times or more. The CDR3 region has the DNA TGTGCCAGCAGCGACAGTTTTCTAGCCAAAAACATTCAGTACTTC. This translates into CASSDSFLAKNIQYF. The chain uses TRBV13 and TRBJ2-4; the D gene is possibly TRBD1 (5 bases). Germline V lookup: CDR1 PRHDT, CDR2 FYEKMQ (reference sequence). The germline V and J ends were trimmed by 5 bases and 0 bases, with 11 bases remaining between them. This CDR3 is 15 amino acids long.

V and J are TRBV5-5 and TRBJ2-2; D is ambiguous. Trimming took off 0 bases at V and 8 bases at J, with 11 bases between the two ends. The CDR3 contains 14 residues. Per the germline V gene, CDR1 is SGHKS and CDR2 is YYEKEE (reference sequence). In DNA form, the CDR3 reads TGTGCCAGCAGCTTGGAAGGGTTTTCGGGGGAGCTGTTTTTT. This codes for CASSLEGFSGELFF.

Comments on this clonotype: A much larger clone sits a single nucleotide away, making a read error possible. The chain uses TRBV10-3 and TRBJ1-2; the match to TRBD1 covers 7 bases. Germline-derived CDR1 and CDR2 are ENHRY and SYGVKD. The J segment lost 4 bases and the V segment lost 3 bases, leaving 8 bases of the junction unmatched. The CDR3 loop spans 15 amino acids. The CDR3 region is CAISDPEQGSYGYTF. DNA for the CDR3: TGTGCCATCAGTGACCCGGAACAGGGGTCCTATGGCTACACCTTC.

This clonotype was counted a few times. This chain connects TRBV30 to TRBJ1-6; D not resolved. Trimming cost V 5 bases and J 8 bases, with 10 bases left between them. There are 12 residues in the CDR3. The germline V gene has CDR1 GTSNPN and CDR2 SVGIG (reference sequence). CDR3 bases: TGTGCCTGGGGTAGGGTTGATTCACCCCTCCACTTT. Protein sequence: CAWGRVDSPLHF.

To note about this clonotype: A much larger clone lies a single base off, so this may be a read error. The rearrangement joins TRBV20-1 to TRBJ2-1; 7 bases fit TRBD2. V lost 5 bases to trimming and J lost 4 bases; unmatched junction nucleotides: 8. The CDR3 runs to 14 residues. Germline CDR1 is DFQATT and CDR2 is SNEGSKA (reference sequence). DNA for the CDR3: TGCAGTGCTGTAGCGGGCATAGGGTACAATGAGCAGTTCTTC. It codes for CSAVAGIGYNEQFF.

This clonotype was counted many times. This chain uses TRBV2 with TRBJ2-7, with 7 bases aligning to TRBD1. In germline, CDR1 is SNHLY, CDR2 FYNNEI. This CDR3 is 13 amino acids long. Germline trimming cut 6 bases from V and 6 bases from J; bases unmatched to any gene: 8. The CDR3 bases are TGTGCCAGCAGACCCCCGACAGGGATCGAGCAGTACTTC. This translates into CASRPPTGIEQYF.

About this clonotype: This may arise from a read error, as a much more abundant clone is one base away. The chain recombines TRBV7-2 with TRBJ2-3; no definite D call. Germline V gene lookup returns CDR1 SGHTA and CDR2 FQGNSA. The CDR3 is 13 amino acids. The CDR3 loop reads CANSLSFTDTQYF. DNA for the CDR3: TGTGCCAACAGCTTAAGTTTCACAGATACGCAGTATTTT.

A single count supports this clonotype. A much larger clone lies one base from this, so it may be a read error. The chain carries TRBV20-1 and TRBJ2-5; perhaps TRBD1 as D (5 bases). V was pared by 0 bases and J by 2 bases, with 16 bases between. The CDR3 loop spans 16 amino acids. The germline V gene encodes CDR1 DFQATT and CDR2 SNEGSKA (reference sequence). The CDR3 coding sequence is TGCAGTGCTAGAGATACAGGCAGGTCCGTTCAAGAGACCCAGTACTTC. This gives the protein CSARDTGRSVQETQYF.

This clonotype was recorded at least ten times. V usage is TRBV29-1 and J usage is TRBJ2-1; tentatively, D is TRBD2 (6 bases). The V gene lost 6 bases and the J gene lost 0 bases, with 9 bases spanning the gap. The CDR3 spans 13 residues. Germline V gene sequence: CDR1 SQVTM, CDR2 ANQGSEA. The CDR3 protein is CSVKAGSYNEQFF. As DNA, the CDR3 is TGCAGCGTCAAAGCGGGCTCCTACAATGAGCAGTTCTTC.

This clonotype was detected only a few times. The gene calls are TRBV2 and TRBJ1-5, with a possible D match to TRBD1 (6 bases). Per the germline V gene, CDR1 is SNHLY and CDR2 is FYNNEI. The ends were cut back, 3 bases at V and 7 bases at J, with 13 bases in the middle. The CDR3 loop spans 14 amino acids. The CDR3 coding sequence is TGTGCCAGCAGTGAGGGGGGGGCCAGGCAGCCCCAGCATTTT. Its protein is CASSEGGARQPQHF.

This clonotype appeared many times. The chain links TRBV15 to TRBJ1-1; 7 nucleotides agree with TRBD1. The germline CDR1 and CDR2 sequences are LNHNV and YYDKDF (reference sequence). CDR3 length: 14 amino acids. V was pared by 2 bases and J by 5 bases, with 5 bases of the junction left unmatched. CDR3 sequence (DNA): TGTGCCACCAGCAGACATACAGGGGAAACTGAAGCTTTCTTT. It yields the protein CATSRHTGETEAFF.

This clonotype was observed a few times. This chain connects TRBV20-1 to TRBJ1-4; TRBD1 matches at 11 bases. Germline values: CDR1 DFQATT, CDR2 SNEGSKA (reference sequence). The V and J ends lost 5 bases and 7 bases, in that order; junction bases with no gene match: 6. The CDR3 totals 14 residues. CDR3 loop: CSAATGTGGEKLFF. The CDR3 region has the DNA TGCAGTGCTGCAACCGGGACAGGGGGTGAAAAACTGTTTTTT.

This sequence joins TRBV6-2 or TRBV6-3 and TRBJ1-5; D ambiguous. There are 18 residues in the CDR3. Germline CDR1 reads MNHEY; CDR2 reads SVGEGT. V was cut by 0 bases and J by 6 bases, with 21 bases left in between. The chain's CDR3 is CASSYSSAGTGVGQPQHF. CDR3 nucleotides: TGTGCCAGCAGTTACTCGAGTGCCGGTACGGGAGTTGGTCAGCCCCAGCATTTT.

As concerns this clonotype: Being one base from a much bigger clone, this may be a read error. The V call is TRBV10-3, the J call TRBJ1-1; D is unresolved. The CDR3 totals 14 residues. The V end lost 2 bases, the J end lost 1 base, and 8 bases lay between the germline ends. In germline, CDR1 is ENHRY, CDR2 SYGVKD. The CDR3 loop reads CAISEPGQNTEAFF. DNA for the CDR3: TGTGCCATCAGTGAGCCAGGTCAGAACACTGAAGCTTTCTTT.

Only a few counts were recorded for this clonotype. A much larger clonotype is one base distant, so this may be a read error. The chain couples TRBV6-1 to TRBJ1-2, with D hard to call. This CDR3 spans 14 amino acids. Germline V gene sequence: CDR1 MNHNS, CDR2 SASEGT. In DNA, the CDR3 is TGTGCCAGCAGGGAAGAGGCGGGGAACTATGGCTACACCTTC. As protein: CASREEAGNYGYTF.